Listed below are T cell receptor beta chains from one sample, sequenced in a study of blood T cell repertoires in COVID-19. Here immunoSEQ multiplex PCR was the method, and the copy in TCRdb shows in-frame clones only, minus some. The repertoire holds more than 50,000 clones, roughly 75% seen once, with almost 10% in the top ten. The sample comprised peripheral blood. These TCRs come from a human donor in a cohort sampled during active COVID-19. Both conserved end residues are part of each CDR3. A D gene is named only where the DNA matches it firmly. Rows give clone size only sometimes, using once, few, many, or a class for an expanded clone.

D gene	V gene	J gene	clone size	CDR3 DNA	CDR3 protein
TRBD1	TRBV28	TRBJ2-7	.	TGTGCCAGCAGTCCCCTTAGGTCCCGGACAGGGGGCTGGTACGAGCAGTACTTC	CASSPLRSRTGGWYEQYF
.	TRBV4-3	TRBJ1-2	.	TGCGCCAGCAGCCAAGCCGAGGGAGGGCCCTATGGCTACACCTTC	CASSQAEGGPYGYTF
TRBD2	TRBV27	TRBJ2-3	.	TGTGCCAGCAGTTTTAGCGGGAGGCGCACAGATACGCAGTATTTT	CASSFSGRRTDTQYF
.	TRBV7-2	TRBJ1-4	once	TGTGCCAGCAGCCTTCTGACAGCCTTTAATGAAAAACTGTTTTTT	CASSLLTAFNEKLFF
.	TRBV7-2	TRBJ1-4	.	TGTGCCAGCAGCCTACCCTTAAGAGACAGCGAAAAACTGTTTTTT	CASSLPLRDSEKLFF
.	TRBV9	TRBJ2-5	.	TGTGCCAGCAGCGTAGCCCCCGACGGACAAGGAGAGACCCAGTACTTC	CASSVAPDGQGETQYF
.	TRBV7-8	TRBJ1-1	.	TGTGCCAGCAGCGTCCGGGACACACAGAACACTGAAGCTTTCTTT	CASSVRDTQNTEAFF
TRBD2	TRBV18	TRBJ2-3	.	TGTGCCAGCTCACCGACCGCGGGACTAACCAAAAACACAGATACGCAGTATTTT	CASSPTAGLTKNTDTQYF
TRBD1	TRBV5-4	TRBJ1-2	.	TGTGCCAGCAGCTTGCCCGGGACAGGGGGCGGCTACACCTTC	CASSLPGTGGGYTF
.	TRBV18	TRBJ1-1	few	TGTGCCAGCTCATCATCTTCGAGGGAGAGCACTGAAGCTTTCTTT	CASSSSSRESTEAFF
TRBD2	TRBV7-6	TRBJ2-3	.	TGTGCCAGCAGCCGCAATTCGGGAGGGCCCACAGATACGCAGTATTTT	CASSRNSGGPTDTQYF
.	TRBV30	TRBJ1-3	.	TGTGCCTGGAGTGGCCGAGACACCATATATTTT	CAWSGRDTIYF
.	TRBV7-2	TRBJ1-4	.	TGTGCCAGCAGCTTAGTAGGGGGGGGCGCCGTCTGGGAAAAACTGTTTTTT	CASSLVGGGAVWEKLFF
.	TRBV5-4	TRBJ1-3	.	TGTGCCAGCAGCAAGGGACTCTCTGGAAACACCATATATTTT	CASSKGLSGNTIYF
TRBD2	TRBV6-2/TRBV6-3	TRBJ2-1	.	TGTGCCAGCAGCAGACTAGCGGGACCCTACAATGAGCAGTTCTTC	CASSRLAGPYNEQFF
TRBD1	TRBV7-6	TRBJ1-1	once	TGTGCCAGCAGCTTACTCCGGAGGGACAGGGATGGGAACACTGAAGCTTTCTTT	CASSLLRRDRDGNTEAFF
.	TRBV20-1	TRBJ2-7	.	TGCAGTGCTAGTGCACCCCCCCCCAGTTCCACCTACGAGCAGTACTTC	CSASAPPPSSTYEQYF
.	TRBV12-1	TRBJ2-7	once	TGTGCCAGCAGCTTTTTAACTAGGAACGAGCAGTACTTC	CASSFLTRNEQYF
TRBD2	TRBV27	TRBJ2-7	.	TGTGCCAGCAGTTCTCCTAGCGGGAGCTCCTACGAGCAGTACTTC	CASSSPSGSSYEQYF
TRBD1	TRBV14	TRBJ2-7	.	TGTGCCAGCAGCCAAGGGACAGGAGCGGCCTACGAGCAGTACTTC	CASSQGTGAAYEQYF
TRBD1	TRBV24-1	TRBJ1-5	.	TGTGCCACCAGTGACCGGACAGGGGGAGGCAATCAGCCCCAGCATTTT	CATSDRTGGGNQPQHF
.	TRBV5-1	TRBJ1-2	.	TGCGCCAGCAGCTTGGAGGGCGGGGCAGTCCGTGGCTACACCTTC	CASSLEGGAVRGYTF
TRBD2	TRBV19	TRBJ2-1	.	TGTGCCAGTAGTGGGACTAGCGGCCCTTACAATGAGCAGTTCTTC	CASSGTSGPYNEQFF
TRBD2	TRBV7-2	TRBJ2-7	.	TGTGCCAGCAGCTCGATGCCTAGCGGGATGTACGAGCAGTACTTC	CASSSMPSGMYEQYF
.	TRBV6-5	TRBJ1-5	once	TGTGCCAGCAGACACAGGCACACCCCCAATCAGCCCCAGCATTTT	CASRHRHTPNQPQHF
.	TRBV7-8	TRBJ2-1	.	TGTGCCAGCAGCTACCCCCGGGACTCAGTTGTCAATGAGCAGTTCTTC	CASSYPRDSVVNEQFF
TRBD2	TRBV5-4	TRBJ2-3	few	TGTGCCAGCAGCCAGCAGCGGGGTGCTAGCACAGATACGCAGTATTTT	CASSQQRGASTDTQYF
TRBD2	TRBV19	TRBJ2-1	.	TGTGCCAGTAGTGTCGGACTAGCGGGAGCCCTCAATGAGCAGTTCTTC	CASSVGLAGALNEQFF
TRBD2	TRBV10-3	TRBJ2-2	once	TGTGCCATCAGTGATAGCGGGAGTAATTGGGCAACCGGGGAGCTGTTTTTT	CAISDSGSNWATGELFF
TRBD1	TRBV18	TRBJ2-7	.	TGTGCCAGCTCATCCGGGACAGGGATTCCCTACGAGCAGTACTTC	CASSSGTGIPYEQYF
.	TRBV12-3/TRBV12-4	TRBJ1-1	.	TGTGCCAGCATCCTAGGGGCGAACACTGAAGCTTTCTTT	CASILGANTEAFF
.	TRBV3-1/TRBV3-2	TRBJ1-4	.	TGTGCCAGCAGCGTAGAACAGGGCCCCCATGAAAAACTGTTTTTT	CASSVEQGPHEKLFF
TRBD2	TRBV24-1	TRBJ2-2	.	TGTGCCACCAGTGATTTCCTGACTAGCGGGAGTACCGGGGAGCTGTTTTTT	CATSDFLTSGSTGELFF
.	TRBV28	TRBJ1-3	.	TGTGCCAGCAGTTTCTTCAATACAGGTCGGCCAGACGGAAACACCATATATTTT	CASSFFNTGRPDGNTIYF
.	TRBV12-3/TRBV12-4	TRBJ2-6	.	TGTGCCAGCAGTTTCGGGGGGGCCAACGTCCTGACTTTC	CASSFGGANVLTF
.	TRBV28	TRBJ1-5	.	TGTGCCAGCAACCTTGGAGGAGGGGCTAATCAGCCCCAGCATTTT	CASNLGGGANQPQHF
.	TRBV9	TRBJ2-1	few	TGTGCCAGCAGCGGAGGAAAACTACCCTACAATGAGCAGTTCTTC	CASSGGKLPYNEQFF
TRBD1	TRBV28	TRBJ1-5	.	TGTGCCAGCAGACGTGACAGGGGCAGTAGCAATCAGCCCCAGCATTTT	CASRRDRGSSNQPQHF
TRBD1	TRBV4-3	TRBJ2-7	.	TGCGCCAGCAGCCAAGAGACAGGGTTCTGGTCCGAGCAGTACTTC	CASSQETGFWSEQYF
TRBD1	TRBV5-4	TRBJ1-2	.	TGTGCCAGCACCCCTGGTGGAGGGGGCGTTGTCTATGGCTACACCTTC	CASTPGGGGVVYGYTF
TRBD2	TRBV19	TRBJ2-7	.	TGTGCCAGTAGTACCAAGCGGGAGTCCTCCTACGAGCAGTACTTC	CASSTKRESSYEQYF
TRBD2	TRBV10-3	TRBJ2-7	.	TGTGCCATCAGTGAGGTGACTAGCTACTACGAGCAGTACTTC	CAISEVTSYYEQYF
.	TRBV28	TRBJ1-5	.	TGTGCCAGCAGTTTAGGAGGGGCGGGAAATCAGCCCCAGCATTTT	CASSLGGAGNQPQHF
.	TRBV29-1	TRBJ2-7	.	TGCAGCGTTTTTTTAGATTCCTACGAGCAGTACTTC	CSVFLDSYEQYF
TRBD2	TRBV28	TRBJ2-2	.	TGTGCCAGCAGCCTAGGACTAGCGGGAGCGAGTACCGGGGAGCTGTTTTTT	CASSLGLAGASTGELFF
TRBD2	TRBV10-3	TRBJ2-2	.	TGTGCCATCAGTAAAATAGCGGGAGGTCTTACCGGGGAGCTGTTTTTT	CAISKIAGGLTGELFF
TRBD2	TRBV2	TRBJ2-7	.	TGTGCCAGCAGCGATCAGCGGGAGGTCTTGCGCTACTTC	CASSDQREVLRYF
.	TRBV28	TRBJ2-7	.	TGTGCCAGCAGTTCCCCCCCATTGAGGATCTACGAGCAGTACTTC	CASSSPPLRIYEQYF
.	TRBV28	TRBJ1-2	.	TGTGCCAGCAGTTTATTTACAGTAGATGGCTACACCTTC	CASSLFTVDGYTF
TRBD1	TRBV19	TRBJ1-1	.	TGTGCCAGTAGGAGACAGGGTAACACTGAAGCTTTCTTT	CASRRQGNTEAFF
TRBD1	TRBV11-2	TRBJ1-1	.	TGTGCCAGCAGCTACCGGGACAGGGGGGCGGGTACTGAAGCTTTCTTT	CASSYRDRGAGTEAFF
.	TRBV7-2	TRBJ1-1	once	TGTGCCAGCAGCTTCACCAGGTCTAACACTGAAGCTTTCTTT	CASSFTRSNTEAFF
TRBD2	TRBV9	TRBJ2-7	.	TGTGCCAGCAGCGCGACTAGCGGGAGCTCCGAGCAGTACTTC	CASSATSGSSEQYF
.	TRBV6-5	TRBJ2-5	few	TGTGCCAGCAGTAGGGGACAACAAGAGACCCAGTACTTC	CASSRGQQETQYF
.	TRBV5-6	TRBJ1-2	.	TGTGCCAGCAGCCCTGACAGGAACTATGGCTACACCTTC	CASSPDRNYGYTF
TRBD1	TRBV27	TRBJ1-2	.	TGTGCCAGCAGTTCCGGTACAGGGGGGTATGGCTACACCTTC	CASSSGTGGYGYTF
TRBD1	TRBV19	TRBJ2-4	few	TGTGCCAGTAGTGCCCAAGGACAGGGGGCAATTGCCAAAAACATTCAGTACTTC	CASSAQGQGAIAKNIQYF
TRBD1	TRBV11-1	TRBJ1-6	once	TGTGCCAGCAGCCTCCGACAGGGGAATTCACCCCTCCACTTT	CASSLRQGNSPLHF
.	TRBV5-4	TRBJ2-5	few	TGTGCCAGCAGCTTCAGTCCGCAGGAGACCCAGTACTTC	CASSFSPQETQYF
.	TRBV7-9	TRBJ2-1	few	TGTGCCAGCAGCTTGGCGGTGCGTGAGCAGTTCTTC	CASSLAVREQFF